Below are 17 T cell receptor beta chains sequenced from a single sample in a study of quantifying T cell responses using KT2 cells. Turning to the study itself: cDNA was made from DNase-treated RNA using alpha and beta constant primers.

An oligo carrying a UMI was ligated to the cDNA 3' end. An equimolar mix of RC1.1 and RC1.2 primed the beta chain across TRBC1 and TRBC2. TCRdb called the UMI-ligation and nested PCR reads again in MiXCR, with one record for every CDR3 protein. The sample includes approximately 57,000 distinct CDR3 sequences, roughly an eighth of them seen just once. The specimen was PBMCs spiked with cells of the T cell clone KT2. The origin of the receptors is a human donor.

The genes are TRBV9 and TRBJ1-6, with D unresolved. Germline CDR1 is SGDLS and CDR2 is YYNGEE. The CDR3 spans 13 residues. The V end was cut by 2 bases, the J end by 8 bases, with 8 bases between. The CDR3 loop reads CASSVGFDSPLHF. The CDR3 region has the DNA TGTGCCAGCAGCGTGGGATTTGATTCACCCCTCCACTTT.

This clonotype was detected only a few times. The chain combines TRBV3-1 with TRBJ2-7; D possibly corresponds to TRBD2 (6 bases). Germline assignment: CDR1 LGHDT and CDR2 YNNKEL (reference sequence). The CDR3 consists of 13 residues. V lost 4 bases and J 0 bases, leaving 7 bases between the germline ends. For the CDR3, the DNA is TGTGCCAGCAGCCGGGACTTCTCCTACGAGCAGTACTTC. Protein product: CASSRDFSYEQYF.

This clonotype was seen at least ten times. The rearrangement uses TRBV19 and TRBJ1-5, with TRBD1 identical over 7 bases. Germline assignment: CDR1 LNHDA and CDR2 SQIVND (reference sequence). This CDR3 comprises 15 residues. V gave up 6 bases and J gave up 3 bases; unmatched junction bases: 8. The CDR3, as DNA: TGTGCCAGTAGGGGGACAGCCGCCCCCAATCAGCCCCAGCATTTT. Its protein is CASRGTAAPNQPQHF.

Ten or more counts support this clonotype. The rearrangement links TRBV6-6 to TRBJ1-1; TRBD1 might be the D (6 bases). The CDR3 runs 13 residues. Trimming cost V 7 bases and J 2 bases, with 11 bases left between them. CDR1 and CDR2 from the germline V gene are MNHNY and SVGAGI (reference sequence). The CDR3, as DNA: TGTGCCAGCAAGGGGGGGATTAACACTGAAGCTTTCTTT. This translates into CASKGGINTEAFF.

The V call is TRBV27, the J call TRBJ2-3; 8 nucleotides line up with TRBD1. Looked up from germline, CDR1 is MNHEY and CDR2 is SMNVEV (reference sequence). Losses at the gene ends were 2 bases for V and 4 bases for J; bases not matched to a gene: 8. The CDR3 covers 16 residues. This CDR3 is CASSLTPGGAPDTQYF. The CDR3 DNA reads as TGTGCCAGCAGTTTAACCCCAGGGGGCGCACCAGATACGCAGTATTTT.

This clonotype was detected a few times. The CDR3 DNA reads TGTGCCAGCAGTTTAGAAAGACAGGGCACTGAAGCTTTCTTT. It yields the protein CASSLERQGTEAFF. This chain links TRBV28 with TRBJ1-1, with 7 bases identical to TRBD1. CDR1 and CDR2 (germline): MDHEN, SYDVKM. This CDR3 contains 14 residues. The junction had 4 bases not matched to a gene; V was cut back by 2 bases and J by 4 bases.

This clonotype occurred many times. The chain joins TRBV30 to TRBJ2-3, with D possibly being TRBD1 (6 bases). The germline V gene encodes CDR1 GTSNPN and CDR2 SVGIG (reference sequence). V gave up 1 base and J gave up 1 base, with 18 bases separating them. There are 17 residues in the CDR3. CDR3 in amino acids: CAWSGTGTRGRTDTQYF. As DNA, the CDR3 is TGTGCCTGGAGTGGTACCGGGACACGGGGACGCACAGATACGCAGTATTTT.

Worth noting for this clonotype: Without the conserved terminal phenylalanine or tryptophan, this CDR3 likely stems from a read error. This rearrangement joins TRBV7-9 to TRBJ1-2; D is uncertain. Trimming pared 7 bases from V and 1 base from J, leaving 22 bases between. Per the germline V gene, CDR1 is SEHNR and CDR2 is FQNEAQ (reference sequence). The CDR3 is made up of 17 amino acids. CDR3 amino acids: CASNHSPRHESNYGYTL. The CDR3 nucleotides are TGTGCCAGCAACCATTCACCCCGGCACGAGAGTAACTATGGCTACACCTTG.

By sample share, this clonotype is medium-sized. CDR3 sequence: CSARAGQEQETQYF. The CDR3 DNA follows: TGCAGTGCTAGGGCGGGACAGGAGCAAGAGACCCAGTACTTC. This chain uses TRBV20-1 with TRBJ2-5; 8 bases agree with TRBD1. V dropped 3 bases and J dropped 2; count of bases not matched to a gene: 5. Per germline, CDR1 DFQATT and CDR2 SNEGSKA (reference sequence). This CDR3 contains 14 residues.

This rearrangement joins TRBV7-6 to TRBJ2-2; no firm D call. Germline-derived CDR1 and CDR2 are SGHVS and FNYEAQ. With 4 bases removed from V and 6 bases from J, the gap between germline ends came to 12 bases. The CDR3 is 14 residues long. CDR3 nucleotide sequence: TGTGCCAGCAGCTCCATCACCGAGGCCGGGGAGCTGTTTTTT. Its translation is CASSSITEAGELFF.

This clonotype was observed at least ten times. The rearrangement links TRBV29-1 to TRBJ2-7, with unresolved D. V was shortened by 7 bases and J by 3 bases, with 16 bases between the two germline ends. This CDR3 is 13 amino acids long. CDR1 SQVTM and CDR2 ANQGSEA come from the germline V gene. The CDR3 DNA follows: TGCAGCGCCGTGGGTCAGTTAGGCTACGAGCAGTACTTC. It specifies CSAVGQLGYEQYF.

This clonotype was found a few times. V and J are TRBV5-1 and TRBJ2-3; 10 nucleotides agree with TRBD2. The CDR3 has 16 residues. With 3 bases clipped from V and 0 bases from J, the junction kept 4 bases outside the gene matches. Looked up from germline, CDR1 is SGHRS and CDR2 is YFSETQ. CDR3 bases: TGCGCCAGCAGCTCGACTAGCGGGTCTAGCACAGATACGCAGTATTTT. The encoded protein is CASSSTSGSSTDTQYF. Full variable domain (rest looked up from reference TRBV5-1 and TRBJ2-3): KAGVTQTPRYLIKTRGQQVTLSCSPISGHRSVSWYQQTPGQGLQFLFEYFSETQRNKGNFPGRFSGRQFSNSRSEMNVSTLELGDSALYLCASSSTSGSSTDTQYFGPGTRLTVL.

This clonotype showed up just a few times. CDR3 region: CATRTPRKRVETEAFF. Written as DNA, the CDR3 is TGTGCCACCAGAACCCCTAGGAAAAGGGTCGAGACTGAAGCTTTCTTT. This chain joins TRBV24-1 and TRBJ1-1; no definite D call. CDR1 and CDR2 from the germline V gene are KGHDR and SFDVKD. The CDR3 length is 16 residues. V lost 7 bases to trimming and J lost 5 bases, with 22 bases between them.

This clonotype appeared a single time. The chain has TRBV6-6 and TRBJ1-1, with 11 bases identical to TRBD1. Germline assignment: CDR1 MNHNY and CDR2 SVGAGI (reference sequence). The CDR3 consists of 16 residues. The junction had 13 bases not matched to a gene; V was cut back by 10 bases and J by 3 bases. The CDR3, as DNA: TGTGCCACCCTCCCGGGACAGGGGGGCATGTACACTGAAGCTTTCTTT. Its translation: CATLPGQGGMYTEAFF.

The genes are TRBV2 and TRBJ1-1, with D possibly TRBD1 on 5 matching bases. The CDR3 sequence is 14 residues long. V was trimmed by 6 bases and J by 1 base, leaving 12 bases between them. Germline V gene sequence: CDR1 SNHLY, CDR2 FYNNEI. CDR3 residues: CASSRQRQNTEAFF. DNA for the CDR3: TGTGCCAGCAGCCGACAGAGACAGAACACTGAAGCTTTCTTT.

This clonotype turned up a few times. The gene calls are TRBV6-1 and TRBJ1-5; 9 bases are shared with TRBD1. CDR1 is MNHNS and CDR2 is SASEGT in the germline V gene. J gave up 1 base and V 2 bases, and 6 bases lay outside the gene matches. This CDR3 contains 17 residues. This CDR3 is CASSESGTGWSNQPQHF. The CDR3 DNA reads TGTGCCAGCAGTGAATCCGGGACAGGGTGGAGCAATCAGCCCCAGCATTTT.

This sequence joins TRBV5-6 and TRBJ1-5, with 10 bases identical to TRBD1. This CDR3 region has 19 residues. V lost 4 bases, J lost 8 bases, and 21 bases stayed unmatched. Per the germline V gene, CDR1 is SGHDT and CDR2 is YYEEEE. The chain's CDR3 is CASSRFWVFDRGPIKPQHF. CDR3 sequence (DNA): TGTGCCAGCAGCCGATTTTGGGTTTTCGACAGGGGGCCGATCAAGCCCCAGCATTTT.